A selection of T cell receptor beta chains follows, all from one sample in a study of T cell repertoires in cytomegalovirus infection. TCRdb itself ran the reads through MiXCR, one entry per CDR3 protein. The sample shows 250,000 to 350,000 distinct CDR3 sequences, over 20% of them seen only once. Sequenced sample: PBMCs. All receptors come from a human donor in good health (CMV status not recorded). Some clones in this sample may be carry-over from other donors' samples. CDR3s include the opening cysteine and the closing phenylalanine or tryptophan. A D gene is named only where the DNA matches it firmly. The size field is filled for only some rows; it gives once, few, many or a size class.

d_call	v_call	clone_size	j_call	cdr3_nt	cdr3_aa
TRBD1	TRBV7-2	many	TRBJ2-7	TGTGCCAGCAGCGCCGGGACAGGGTCCTACGAGCAGTACTTC	CASSAGTGSYEQYF
-	TRBV2	-	TRBJ2-5	TGTGCCAGCACGGAAAGGGCCGAGACCCAGTACTTC	CASTERAETQYF
-	TRBV11-2	many	TRBJ2-3	TGTGCCAGCAGCCGGAGCACAGATACGCAGTATTTT	CASSRSTDTQYF
TRBD1	TRBV18	-	TRBJ1-4	TGTGCCAGCTCACCACGGACCGGGACAGGGAGTGAAAAACTGTTTTTT	CASSPRTGTGSEKLFF
-	TRBV11-2	-	TRBJ2-7	TGTGCCAGCAGCCTAACTATCTCCTACAATGAGCAGTACTTC	CASSLTISYNEQYF
-	TRBV20-1	-	TRBJ1-5	TGCAGTGCTAGAGTGGGAGGGCGCTATAGCAATCAGCCCCAGCATTTT	CSARVGGRYSNQPQHF
-	TRBV4-3	few	TRBJ2-7	TGCGCCAGCAGCCAAGATCAGGCAGGCTCCTACGAGCAGTACTTC	CASSQDQAGSYEQYF
TRBD2	TRBV18	few	TRBJ2-2	TGTGCCAGCTCACCACTCAAGCGGGGGACGACGAACACCGGGGAGCTGTTTTTT	CASSPLKRGTTNTGELFF
-	TRBV29-1	-	TRBJ1-1	TGCAGCACAGCTAACACTGAAGCTTTCTTT	CSTANTEAFF
-	TRBV28	many	TRBJ2-1	TGTGCCAGCTCCCGGGACGGTAGGTTCAATGAGCAGTTCTTC	CASSRDGRFNEQFF
TRBD1	TRBV28	-	TRBJ2-2	TGTGCCAGCAGCCCCCGGGACAGGGACACCGGGGAGCTGTTTTTT	CASSPRDRDTGELFF
-	TRBV20-1	-	TRBJ2-5	TGCAGTGCTAGAGATGGGGGGCGGGAGACCCAGTACTTC	CSARDGGRETQYF
TRBD1	TRBV28	-	TRBJ2-2	TGTGCCAGCAGTCGGACAGGGTCAGGTCCCGGGGAGCTGTTTTTT	CASSRTGSGPGELFF
-	TRBV19	few	TRBJ2-7	TGTGCCAGTGGGCCCAGTGGCCTGTCCTACGAGCAGTACTTC	CASGPSGLSYEQYF
-	TRBV28	few	TRBJ2-1	TGTGCCAGCAGTTTAGCGGGGAGTACCCCCTACAATGAGCAGTTCTTC	CASSLAGSTPYNEQFF
-	TRBV7-2	many	TRBJ2-5	TGTGCCAGCAGCCTCGATCTGGAGACCCAGTACTTC	CASSLDLETQYF
-	TRBV20-1	-	TRBJ2-7	TGCAGTGCTGTCCGGGACGGGGGATCCTACGAGCAGTACTTC	CSAVRDGGSYEQYF
-	TRBV2	few	TRBJ2-7	TGTGCCAGCAGAGTGTCCGGGACAACCTACGAGCAGTACTTC	CASRVSGTTYEQYF
-	TRBV28	-	TRBJ2-5	TGTGCCAGCAGTTTAGGGGCGCGGGGGCGGGAGACCCAGTACTTC	CASSLGARGRETQYF
TRBD2	TRBV10-2	-	TRBJ2-2	TGCGCCAGCAGTGATCCCTTACTAGCGGGAACCCACGGGGAGCTGTTTTTT	CASSDPLLAGTHGELFF
-	TRBV11-2	-	TRBJ2-3	TGTGCCAGCAGCCGGGCCAGAGATACGCAGTATTTT	CASSRARDTQYF
TRBD2	TRBV29-1	-	TRBJ2-1	TGCAGCGTGGCGACTAGCGGGGGGCGCAATGAGCAGTTCTTC	CSVATSGGRNEQFF
TRBD1	TRBV6-2/TRBV6-3	-	TRBJ1-1	TGTGCCAGCAGTTCGACAGGGGAGGGGAGAAACACTGAAGCTTTCTTT	CASSSTGEGRNTEAFF
TRBD1	TRBV18	few	TRBJ2-7	TGTGCCAGCTCACCCCCGGACAGGGTACGGTACGAGCAGTACTTC	CASSPPDRVRYEQYF
-	TRBV6-2/TRBV6-3	few	TRBJ1-5	TGTGCCAGCAGTTACGACAGTTATCAGCCCCAGCATTTT	CASSYDSYQPQHF
TRBD1	TRBV7-2	many	TRBJ2-1	TGTGCCAGCATCCGGGGAGCAGGGGGTTACAATGAGCAGTTCTTC	CASIRGAGGYNEQFF
-	TRBV28	few	TRBJ1-5	TGTGCCAGCAACGGGGCGGGCAATCAGCCCCAGCATTTT	CASNGAGNQPQHF
-	TRBV12-3/TRBV12-4	few	TRBJ2-1	TGTGCCAGCACTCTATGGCGGCAGGTACACAATGAGCAGTTCTTC	CASTLWRQVHNEQFF
TRBD1	TRBV6-1	few	TRBJ1-4	TGTGCCAGCAGTGTCCGACAGGGAAGTGAAAAACTGTTTTTT	CASSVRQGSEKLFF
-	TRBV7-3	many	TRBJ1-3	TGTGCCAGCAGCTCCCTCAAACAGGGAATTCGAAACACCATATATTTT	CASSSLKQGIRNTIYF
TRBD2	TRBV28	-	TRBJ2-3	TGTGCCAGCAGTCTTAGCGGGGGATACACAGATACGCAGTATTTT	CASSLSGGYTDTQYF
TRBD1	TRBV9	few	TRBJ1-3	TGTGCCAGCAGCGTAGGGGGACAGCACTCTGGAAACACCATATATTTT	CASSVGGQHSGNTIYF
TRBD1	TRBV7-2	-	TRBJ2-2	TGTGCCAGCAGACCCCCGACAGGGGTCACCGGGGAGCTGTTTTTT	CASRPPTGVTGELFF
-	TRBV7-9	few	TRBJ2-7	TGTGCCAGCAGCTTAGTGCGCTCCCTCGAGCAGTACTTC	CASSLVRSLEQYF
-	TRBV29-1	few	TRBJ1-4	TGCAGCGTTGAAGCGCCGGGGGGCCGGCGTTTT	CSVEAPGGRRF
TRBD1	TRBV7-8	-	TRBJ2-7	TGTGCCAGCAGCCGAGGGACAGGGGTCGGATCCTACGAGCAGTACTTC	CASSRGTGVGSYEQYF
-	TRBV7-2	-	TRBJ2-7	TGTGCCAGCAGCTTAGCCGTGGGGCCGAGGGAGCAGTACTTC	CASSLAVGPREQYF
-	TRBV29-1	few	TRBJ2-1	TGCAGCGTGGGGGGGCGCAGGAACAATGAGCAGTTCTTC	CSVGGRRNNEQFF
-	TRBV24-1	few	TRBJ2-4	TGTGCCACCAGTGATTCCGGGGACGTCAAAAACATTCAGTACTTC	CATSDSGDVKNIQYF
TRBD2	TRBV6-6	once	TRBJ2-1	TGTGCCAGCAGTTCTCCCGGGGGGGGCTTAAACAATGAGCAGTTCTTC	CASSSPGGGLNNEQFF
-	TRBV18	-	TRBJ1-5	TGTGCCAGCTCCTCCGGGCCATATAGCAATCAGCCCCAGCATTTT	CASSSGPYSNQPQHF
TRBD2	TRBV7-3	many	TRBJ2-3	TGTGCCAGCAGCTCCTGGGGACTAGCGACAGATACGCAGTATTTT	CASSSWGLATDTQYF
-	TRBV20-1	few	TRBJ2-7	TGCAGTGCTACGTTTGGGAGCTACGAGCAGTACTTC	CSATFGSYEQYF
TRBD1	TRBV5-1	-	TRBJ2-7	TGCGCCAGCAGCCCCCGGGACAGGGGTCCCTACGAGCAGTACTTC	CASSPRDRGPYEQYF
-	TRBV28	-	TRBJ1-1	TGTGCCAGCAGTACAGTGAACACTGAAGCTTTCTTT	CASSTVNTEAFF
TRBD1	TRBV7-2	many	TRBJ2-7	TGTGCCAGCAGCCAGGACCGGGACAGAGCCTACGAGCAGTACTTC	CASSQDRDRAYEQYF
TRBD1	TRBV12-3/TRBV12-4	few	TRBJ1-5	TGTGCCAGCAGTGGGACAGGGTTCAATCAGCCCCAGCATTTT	CASSGTGFNQPQHF
TRBD1	TRBV7-9	few	TRBJ2-7	TGTGCCAGCAGCTTAATAACCGGACAGGGGGTGAAGCAGTACTTC	CASSLITGQGVKQYF
-	TRBV11-3	-	TRBJ1-4	TGTGCCAGCAGCCCTCGTCTTGAGCGAGAAAAACTGTTTTTT	CASSPRLEREKLFF
-	TRBV11-3	few	TRBJ1-3	TGTGCCAGCAGCTTTAACGAAGGAAACACCATATATTTT	CASSFNEGNTIYF
-	TRBV19	few	TRBJ2-1	TGTGCCAGTACCAGAGCCGCCGGCGGGGGCCAAAATGAGCAGTTCTTC	CASTRAAGGGQNEQFF
TRBD2	TRBV11-2	-	TRBJ2-7	TGTGCCAGCAGCCCCAGTAGGACTAGGGCAGGCTACGAGCAGTACTTC	CASSPSRTRAGYEQYF
-	TRBV10-3	-	TRBJ1-5	TGTGCCATCGGACAAGACAATCAGCCCCAGCATTTT	CAIGQDNQPQHF
-	TRBV7-2	-	TRBJ2-5	TGTGCCAGCAGCTTCCGACAGGTGGGGCGGCAAGAGACCCAGTACTTC	CASSFRQVGRQETQYF
TRBD2	TRBV5-4	few	TRBJ2-1	TGTGCCAGCAGCCCCGGACTAGCCCCATCCTACAATGAGCAGTTCTTC	CASSPGLAPSYNEQFF